The 8 T cell receptor beta chains in this list originate from one sample, sequenced in a study of cytotoxic CD8 clonotypes in ibrutinib-treated CLL. Here immunoSEQ multiplex PCR was the method, and the copy in TCRdb shows in-frame clones only, minus some. The table has 250,000 to 350,000 clones, approximately 79% seen once; the top ten hold around 5.3%. Sequenced material: PBMCs, taken at disease progression, from a patient treated with ibrutinib. These receptors all stem from a human donor with chronic lymphocytic leukemia.

This chain uses TRBV29-1 with TRBJ2-2; 7 nucleotides line up with TRBD1. The V gene end was trimmed by 6 bases and the J gene end by 6 bases; junction bases not matched to a gene: 16. The V gene's germline CDR1 is SQVTM and CDR2 ANQGSEA. CDR3 length: 16 amino acids. The DNA of the CDR3 is TGCAGCGTCGCGGCTAGGGGACAGTTTACGCCCGGGGAGCTGTTTTTT. Its translation: CSVAARGQFTPGELFF.

The chain combines TRBV18 with TRBJ1-2, with TRBD1 identical over 9 bases. The V and J ends lost 6 bases and 3 bases, in that order; junction bases with no gene match: 20. CDR1 is KGHSH, CDR2 LQKENI, per germline. This CDR3 comprises 19 residues. The CDR3 bases are TGTGCCAGCTCCCCCATGATCGGGACAGGGATTGTTTGGGACTATGGCTACACCTTC. It specifies CASSPMIGTGIVWDYGYTF.

CDR3 sequence (DNA): TGCGCCAGCAGCCAAGATCTCCTCAGGGGGGGGACCGAGCAGTACTTC. The encoded protein is CASSQDLLRGGTEQYF. The chain uses TRBV4-1 and TRBJ2-7, with D possibly being TRBD1 or TRBD2 (7 bases each). Per the germline V gene, CDR1 is MGHRA and CDR2 is YSYEKL. The V gene lost 0 bases and the J gene lost 6 bases, with 18 bases spanning the gap. The length of the CDR3 is 16 residues.

This clone was seen more than once but under ten times. This chain joins TRBV27 and TRBJ1-2; 11 nucleotides line up with TRBD1. Trimming took 6 bases from V and 4 from J; bases not matched to a gene: 4. This CDR3 has 14 residues. In germline, CDR1 is MNHEY, CDR2 SMNVEV (reference sequence). The CDR3 region is CASRGQGASYGYTF. For the CDR3, the DNA is TGTGCCAGCAGAGGACAGGGGGCGAGCTATGGCTACACCTTC.

The chain uses TRBV6-5 and TRBJ1-1; 9 nucleotides match TRBD1. The CDR3 covers 15 residues. CDR1 is MNHEY, CDR2 SVGAGI, per germline. Trimming removed 7 bases from V and 5 bases from J; junction bases left unmatched: 11. The CDR3: CASNTAGTGKTEAFF. CDR3 DNA sequence: TGTGCCAGCAACACGGCAGGGACAGGGAAGACTGAAGCTTTCTTT.

The V gene is TRBV5-1, the J gene TRBJ2-1, with a possible D match to TRBD2 (6 bases). V dropped 4 bases and J dropped 12 bases, with 17 bases sitting between them. The CDR3 length is 13 residues. Germline CDR1 is SGHRS and CDR2 is YFSETQ. The CDR3 DNA is TGCGCCAGCAGCGCTCTCTTACAGGAGGGGCAGTTCTTC. Encoded protein: CASSALLQEGQFF.

This clone has a single count. In nucleotides, the CDR3 is TGTGCCAGCAGCTTAATAGCGGGGGACAACTCCTACGAGCAGTACTTC. Translation: CASSLIAGDNSYEQYF. This chain joins TRBV7-6 and TRBJ2-7; TRBD2 matches at 9 bases. This CDR3 is 16 amino acids long. Germline CDR1 SGHVS, CDR2 FNYEAQ. J lost 0 bases, V lost 2 bases, and 5 bases had no gene match.

The chain uses TRBV5-6 and TRBJ2-3; the D is unclear. CDR3 length equals 13 residues. Germline CDR1 and CDR2: SGHDT and YYEEEE. V gave up 0 bases and J gave up 6 bases, with 8 bases separating them. CDR3 in amino acids: CASSLGTFDTQYF. The DNA of the CDR3 is TGTGCCAGCAGCTTGGGGACCTTCGATACGCAGTATTTT.